These 23 T cell receptor beta chains came from one sample sequenced in a study of T cell responses to AZD1222 COVID-19 vaccine. Profiling relied on immunoSEQ multiplex PCR, and the TCRdb table lists in-frame clones only, not all of them. Of 100,000 to 130,000 clones in the sample, 92% were seen once. The input for sequencing was peripheral blood, taken 28 days after the second AZD1222 dose. The receptors were gathered from an adult who received the AZD1222 COVID-19 vaccine.

The V gene is TRBV7-9, the J gene TRBJ2-2, with TRBD1 matching 12 bases. Trimming removed 4 bases from V and 5 bases from J; junction bases left unmatched: 5. The CDR3 has 16 amino acids. Germline assignment: CDR1 SEHNR and CDR2 FQNEAQ (reference sequence). Here the CDR3 reads CASSSWDRGQTGELFF. The CDR3, as DNA: TGTGCCAGCAGCTCATGGGACAGGGGGCAGACCGGGGAGCTGTTTTTT.

This clone has only one observation. The CDR3 region has the DNA TGCGCCAGCAGCCCCAGGGTAGAAGTCAACTATGGCTACACCTTC. Translating it yields CASSPRVEVNYGYTF. V and J are TRBV5-1 and TRBJ1-2; possibly TRBD1 for D (5 bases). Germline CDR1 and CDR2: SGHRS and YFSETQ. Trimming pared 4 bases from V and 2 bases from J, leaving 15 bases between. CDR3 length: 15 residues.

The chain combines TRBV6-2 or TRBV6-3 with TRBJ2-2; 9 bases fit TRBD1. CDR1 is MNHEY and CDR2 is SVGEGT in the germline V gene. The CDR3 consists of 14 residues. The ends lost 10 bases at V and 5 bases at J; junction bases unmatched: 8. Here the CDR3 DNA reads TGTGCCACCAGCAGGGACAGGGAGACCGGGGAGCTGTTTTTT. Protein: CATSRDRETGELFF.

This clone was seen a single time. This rearrangement joins TRBV11-2 to TRBJ1-6, with 7 positions matching TRBD1. Germline assignment: CDR1 SGHAT and CDR2 FQNNGV. The CDR3 contains 15 residues. The J segment lost 5 bases and the V segment lost 5 bases, leaving 6 bases of the junction unmatched. The CDR3 DNA is TGTGCCAGCAGCCCCCGGGACAGCGATAATTCACCCCTCCACTTT. Translating it yields CASSPRDSDNSPLHF.

The chain links TRBV9 to TRBJ2-3; 7 nucleotides agree with TRBD2. V lost 3 bases to trimming and J lost 0 bases; unmatched junction nucleotides: 4. Per the germline V gene, CDR1 is SGDLS and CDR2 is YYNGEE. The CDR3 length is 15 residues. This CDR3 is CASSERDGSTDTQYF. In DNA, the CDR3 is TGTGCCAGCAGCGAGCGGGACGGTAGCACAGATACGCAGTATTTT.

This chain joins TRBV7-9 and TRBJ1-2; 9 nucleotides match TRBD1. There are 16 residues in the CDR3. V gave up 1 base and J gave up 4 bases; unmatched junction bases: 7. Germline lookup yields CDR1 SEHNR and CDR2 FQNEAQ (reference sequence). The CDR3 nucleotides are TGTGCCAGCAGCTTAGAGGGGACAGGGATCCCCTATGGCTACACCTTC. As protein: CASSLEGTGIPYGYTF.

The rearrangement uses TRBV19 and TRBJ1-4; a weak D match, TRBD1 (6 bases). The CDR3 has 15 residues. Germline assignment: CDR1 LNHDA and CDR2 SQIVND (reference sequence). Trimming shortened V by 3 bases and J by 0 bases, and 8 bases separated the two germline ends. As DNA, the CDR3 is TGTGCCAGTAGTATCGGACAGACAACTAATGAAAAACTGTTTTTT. It yields the protein CASSIGQTTNEKLFF.

The chain employs TRBV18 and TRBJ2-1, with 9 positions matching TRBD2. Germline CDR1 KGHSH, CDR2 LQKENI. The CDR3 has 14 amino acids. With V trimmed by 6 bases and J by 8 bases, 8 bases remained unmatched. The CDR3: CASSLAGLFDEQFF. The CDR3 DNA is TGTGCCAGCTCCCTAGCGGGATTATTCGATGAGCAGTTCTTC.

This chain links TRBV25-1 with TRBJ1-1, with 9 bases fitting TRBD1. J lost 3 bases, V lost 3 bases, and 14 bases had no gene match. The CDR3 extends over 18 amino acids. Germline lookup yields CDR1 MGHDK and CDR2 SYGVNS. CDR3 nucleotides: TGTGCCAGCAGTGAGCACAAGACAGGGGGTATGAGGTACACTGAAGCTTTCTTT. Translated: CASSEHKTGGMRYTEAFF.

This clone has more than one count but fewer than ten. This chain uses TRBV11-3 with TRBJ2-7; no firm D call. This CDR3 is built from 13 residues. The V gene's germline CDR1 is SGHNT and CDR2 YENEEA. The ends were cut back, 2 bases at V and 3 bases at J, with 8 bases in the middle. The CDR3 coding sequence is TGTGCCAGCAGCTTAAGGGCCGGCTACGAGCAGTACTTC. Translated, it gives CASSLRAGYEQYF. The full variable domain, in which reference TRBV11-3 and TRBJ2-7 provide the parts outside the CDR3, is EAGVVQSPRYKIIEKKQPVAFWCNPISGHNTLYWYLQNLGQGPELLIRYENEEAVDDSQLPKDRFSAERLKGVDSTLKIQPAELGDSAVYLCASSLRAGYEQYFGPGTRLTVT.

Note on this clone: At one boundary the junction diverges from the germline segment, which might be a read error. This rearrangement joins TRBV14 to TRBJ1-1; D is uncertain. Germline V lookup: CDR1 SGHDN, CDR2 FVKESK. CDR3 length: 13 amino acids. The CDR3 nucleotides are TGTGCCAGCAGCCAAGATCCCAACACTGGAGCTTTCTTT. Translation: CASSQDPNTGAFF.

The V gene is TRBV28, the J gene TRBJ1-1; no firm D call. The CDR3 is 13 amino acids. V was cut by 7 bases and J by 11 bases, with 20 bases left in between. The germline V gene encodes CDR1 MDHEN and CDR2 SYDVKM. The CDR3: CASTGWFGEVAFF. DNA for the CDR3: TGTGCCAGCACCGGGTGGTTCGGGGAGGTGGCTTTCTTT.

The chain couples TRBV10-3 to TRBJ1-1; D ambiguous. CDR3 length equals 15 residues. Trimming removed 3 bases from V and 0 bases from J, with 11 bases in between. Per the germline V gene, CDR1 is ENHRY and CDR2 is SYGVKD. This CDR3 reads CAISEVTNMNTEAFF. The CDR3 DNA reads TGTGCCATCAGTGAAGTGACGAACATGAACACTGAAGCTTTCTTT.

This chain connects TRBV2 to TRBJ2-3; 7 bases agree with TRBD1. The trim removed 6 bases at V and 5 bases at J, leaving 8 bases unmatched. CDR3 length: 14 amino acids. Germline V gene sequence: CDR1 SNHLY, CDR2 FYNNEI. The CDR3 is CASSADRAGDTQYF. In DNA form, the CDR3 reads TGTGCCAGCAGCGCCGACAGGGCGGGAGATACGCAGTATTTT.

The count of this clone is one. The V and J genes are TRBV5-4 and TRBJ1-5; 8 nucleotides agree with TRBD1. Germline V gives CDR1 SGHNT, CDR2 YYREEE (reference sequence). After removal of 5 bases from V and 6 bases from J, the junction contained 7 bases not matched to a gene. The CDR3 is 14 residues long. The CDR3 DNA reads as TGTGCCAGCAGTGCCGGACAGGGAGTTCAGCCCCAGCATTTT. Translating it yields CASSAGQGVQPQHF.

The CDR3: CASSVVGGSSGANVLTF. The CDR3 DNA is TGTGCCAGCAGCGTTGTGGGGGGATCCTCTGGGGCCAACGTCCTGACTTTC. The chain is built from TRBV9 and TRBJ2-6; D possibly corresponds to TRBD2 (6 bases). The V end lost 2 bases, the J end lost 0 bases, and 12 bases lay between the germline ends. The V gene's germline CDR1 is SGDLS and CDR2 YYNGEE. This CDR3 contains 17 residues.

The chain uses TRBV2 and TRBJ1-1; D may be TRBD1 (6 bases). The CDR3 is made up of 18 amino acids. V dropped 9 bases and J dropped 5 bases, with 31 bases sitting between them. Germline CDR1 reads SNHLY; CDR2 reads FYNNEI. The CDR3 loop is CASRGPRIKQGGGTEAFF. The CDR3 nucleotides read TGTGCCAGTCGAGGCCCTCGCATCAAACAGGGTGGGGGGACTGAAGCTTTCTTT.

The V call is TRBV29-1, the J call TRBJ2-1; D remains unclear. This CDR3 has 12 residues. Looked up from germline, CDR1 is SQVTM and CDR2 is ANQGSEA. Trimming removed 0 bases at V and 6 bases at J, with 6 bases between. Here the CDR3 reads CSVEDLGNEQFF. In DNA, the CDR3 is TGCAGCGTTGAAGATCTGGGCAATGAGCAGTTCTTC.

The CDR3 coding sequence is TGTGCCAGCAGCCTTGCATGGACTCCCGACGAAGCTTTCTTT. As protein: CASSLAWTPDEAFF. This rearrangement joins TRBV3-1 (or the pseudogene TRBV3-2) to TRBJ1-1, with D unresolved. Trimming cost V 4 bases and J 8 bases, with 17 bases left between them. Germline assignment: CDR1 LGHDT and CDR2 YNNKEL (reference sequence). This CDR3 contains 14 residues.

This chain uses TRBV2 with TRBJ1-2, with unresolved D. V lost 1 base and J lost 4, with 7 bases in between. This CDR3 comprises 13 residues. Germline CDR1 and CDR2: SNHLY and FYNNEI. The CDR3 nucleotides are TGTGCCAGCAGTGAAGTTACAGTCTATGGCTACACCTTC. It encodes CASSEVTVYGYTF.

DNA for the CDR3: TGTGCCAGCAGTTTATACGACTACAACAATGAGCAGTTCTTC. Protein product: CASSLYDYNNEQFF. This chain connects TRBV27 to TRBJ2-1, with D tentatively TRBD2 (5 bases). This CDR3 is 14 amino acids long. The V and J ends lost 1 base and 5 bases respectively, with 9 bases between them. The germline V gene encodes CDR1 MNHEY and CDR2 SMNVEV (reference sequence).

The V gene is TRBV20-1, the J gene TRBJ1-4; a weak D match, TRBD1 (6 bases). The CDR3 has 16 residues. Deletions cut 3 bases from V and 7 bases from J, with 21 bases between. The V gene's germline CDR1 is DFQATT and CDR2 SNEGSKA (reference sequence). The CDR3 sequence: CSASGVFGRGGEKLFF. The CDR3 coding sequence is TGCAGTGCTAGTGGGGTTTTCGGCAGGGGTGGTGAAAAACTGTTTTTT.

The chain combines TRBV9 with TRBJ1-2; no reliable D call. Germline V gene data show CDR1 as SGDLS and CDR2 as YYNGEE. The CDR3 sequence is 13 residues long. V gave up 3 bases and J gave up 2 bases, with 8 bases separating them. The CDR3 bases are TGTGCCAGCAGCGCGCAGGAAAACTATGGCTACACCTTC. As protein: CASSAQENYGYTF.